This TCR beta chain appears in the sequencing data of a study of cytomegalovirus exposure and HLA in healthy donors (dated by TCRdb to the late 2010s). In terms of the full investigation: An earlier analysis of about 560 of the donors reported roughly 300 Gb of sequence data and 90 million to 120 million unique TCR beta sequences obtained from about 179 million T cells. Approximately 300 gigabases of sequencing data and around 80 million unique TCR sequences made up an early release that covered under 750 HLA-typed donors. Among the roughly 390 genotyped donors, more than 70% belonged to the genetic ancestry cluster associated with self-reported Caucasian donors. The aim of the study was to test whether cataloging public T cell receptors could identify signatures of past pathogen exposure. Using immunosequencing, the study profiled T cell repertoires from fewer than 850 subjects and related those repertoires to cytomegalovirus serostatus. In addition to the first cohort of about 650 subjects, a separate validation cohort of under 150 different subjects was used. High-throughput TCR immunosequencing, statistical association of individual TCRs with disease status, and machine learning were combined to predict cytomegalovirus infection status. A later analysis re-examined previously published TCR beta repertoires from several hundred donors and added high-resolution HLA genotyping to investigate patterns of TCR occurrence. In the later analysis, no new phenotypic data were used to find candidate immune exposures; instead, reliance was placed on TCR beta sequences and their occurrence across donors. In an earlier analysis of 587 of the donors, high-throughput TCR beta sequencing was used to judge whether each TCR beta V gene segment behaved as functional or pseudogenic. Donor age, sex, ethnicity and CMV serostatus were compiled together with the repertoire data. Genome-wide SNP genotypes for about 65% of the roughly 670 donors were used in a later genetic analysis, which treated that subset as a discovery cohort. All discovery cohort repertoires had been generated on a single sequencing platform. HLA typing included class I and class II loci at four-digit resolution. The number of donors typed differed by locus, with 629-630 for A, B, C, DRB1 and DQB1, roughly 520 for DQA1, over 600 for DPA1, and some 440 for DPB1. Several DR-DQ haplotypes were treated as single units for association and clustering because of strong linkage in the cohort. Among some 410 genotyped donors of the cohort, an average of approximately 200,000 unique TCR beta nucleotide sequences was sequenced per donor, of which 15% to 20% were non-productive.

In total, 600 or so healthy bone marrow donors made up the cohort. At the time of sampling, all cohort members were nominally healthy, though unrecorded immune exposures were likely present. The donor was CMV seropositive and belonged to the group of 250 to 300 seropositive cohort members. A peripheral blood sample was provided by each donor, and peripheral blood mononuclear cells were used for TCR beta sequencing. The Qiagen DNeasy Blood Extraction Kit was used to extract genomic DNA from the blood cell samples. Ends trimmed: V by 6 bases, J by 2 bases; bases unmatched to a gene: 7. The CDR3 runs 15 amino acids, cysteine and phenylalanine included. Only CDR3 DNA remains: 45 bases, in frame from the first base. According to the germline V gene (reference sequence), CDR1 reads LNHDA and CDR2 reads SQIVND. What the study reported, not specific to this receptor: In both the original and validation cohorts, the classifier was reported to diagnose cytomegalovirus status with high specificity and sensitivity. Three of the identified cytomegalovirus-associated TCR beta chains were confirmed in vitro to be specific for cytomegalovirus antigens. Correlated functional status among segregating V segments might be attributable to linkage disequilibrium, but an unknown experimental factor could not be ruled out. Some IMGT-functional V segments, including TRBV6-2 and TRBV6-3, could not be told apart with the 87-base-pair reads, so those segments were excluded. The sequencing pipeline was judged likely to have produced a cluster of highly shared sequence variants as a technical artifact. In a later analysis, 15,000 to 20,000 TCR beta sequences were associated with specific HLA alleles at a false discovery rate of 0.05. When HLA alleles, especially DR and DQ, strongly co-occurred, attributing TCR associations to individual alleles was difficult. In a later analysis, several top co-occurrence clusters were reported to appear linked to parvovirus B19, influenza, CMV and Epstein-Barr virus. Because HLA typing was unavailable for some donors at each locus, only the typed subset was used in association tests. In an earlier analysis of 587 of the donors, most TCR beta V segments appeared in productive rearrangements about 87% or about 30% of the time, broadly matching IMGT annotations. It was suggested by the authors that the approach could potentially be generalized to other disease states and immunological phenotypes. Immune exposure information for the cohort was limited to CMV serostatus. Most TCR sequences were seen in very few donors, while some public TCRs were found in many individuals. A later analysis found that most CMV-associated TCR beta chains appeared HLA-restricted, with HLA associations seemingly driven largely by CMV exposure. A later genetic analysis reported fewer N-insertions in productive TCRs among donors in an Asian-associated ancestry cluster than the roughly 690-donor mean. A later genetic analysis associated a missense DCLRE1C variant with V-gene and J-gene trimming of TCR beta chains, and an independent cohort replicated the association. A further reported finding was that TCR beta sequences accurately predicted the HLA-A and HLA-B alleles for most subjects in the first cohort. Sequencing depth was assumed to be roughly uniform across donors in the presence/absence analyses, though that assumption may not hold. Roughly 15 rarely observed V segments, including chromosome 9 orphons, were excluded from the earlier analysis of some 590 of the donors because counts were too low. In the study, around 150 TCR beta chains were listed as associated with cytomegalovirus. This cohort had only TCR beta chains sequenced, and the lack of alpha or paired-chain data limited which features could be detected. In a later analysis, HLA-associated TCR beta chains were found to be more clonally expanded and to have lower generation probabilities than equally common non-associated chains. A later analysis found that TCR association rates varied across HLA loci, with DRB1 alleles showing the most associated TCRs and HLA-C alleles the fewest.

The protocol used for the library was the immunoSEQ multiplex PCR assay. For the multiplex PCR, a mixture combining 60 forward primers for TCR Vbeta segments and 13 reverse primers for TCR Jbeta segments was used. The CDR3 region of rearranged TCR beta genes was amplified from genomic DNA with a multiplex PCR assay. The amplified TCR beta libraries were sequenced on the Illumina HiSeq System as 87-base-pair reads. Regarding the original processing steps: In a later analysis, 77 million or so unique TCR beta chains were counted across the roughly 610 repertoires, and roughly 11 million of these chains were shared by at least two donors. A nearest-neighbor algorithm error-corrected the raw reads and collapsed the reads into unique sequences, merging closely related sequences to remove PCR and sequencing errors. To assign V, D and J gene segments, CDR3 sequences were aligned to IMGT reference sequences. For a sequence to be retained, at least a six-nucleotide match to both a V gene segment and a J gene segment was required. A rearrangement counted as productive if the CDR3 had no stop codons and remained in frame with V and J, and every other rearrangement counted as non-productive. Following IMGT convention, CDR3 was defined as the stretch from the second conserved V-encoded cysteine to the conserved J-encoded phenylalanine. In an earlier analysis of roughly 610 of the donors, sequences lacking an unambiguous match to a single V gene segment were excluded. An earlier analysis of several hundred of the donors called V segments functional above 56.7% productive rearrangements and segregating when the between-donor standard deviation exceeded 5%. A statistical classification framework was built to diagnose cytomegalovirus status from the catalog of TCR beta chain sequences. A later analysis assigned V and J genes by comparing TCR nucleotide sequences with IMGT/GENE-DB human TR gene sequences. A later analysis assigned CDR3 sequences and most-parsimonious VDJ recombination scenarios with the TCRdist pipeline. In a later analysis, each TCR beta chain was defined by its CDR3 amino acid sequence together with its V-gene family, and reads without a unique V-gene family were excluded. A later analysis removed 550 to 650 highly shared, low-generation-probability nucleotide sequences to deal with suspected cross-contamination and a sequencing artifact. In a later analysis, a clonal expansion index for each public chain was calculated from normalized within-repertoire ranks of inferred template counts. A later analysis computed generation probabilities with a VDJ recombination model fitted to out-of-frame rearrangements, and checked the results against IGoR. Hypergeometric tests were used in a later analysis to score TCR-TCR, TCR-HLA and TCR-CMV co-occurrence, with a repertoire-size bias correction applied to the TCR pairs. False discovery rates were estimated in a later analysis by permuting HLA or CMV assignments 20 times. In a later analysis, co-occurring TCRs were grouped using DBSCAN, with TCRdist sequence similarity added in when clustering inside HLA-allele-positive subsets. Repertoires with fewer than 30,000 or more than 120,000 public chains, plus five repertoires with anomalous nucleotide sharing, were excluded from co-occurrence clustering. Held by TCRdb, this immuneACCESS table contains in-frame sequences only and omits some clones. Under half of the omission traces to an unresolved V gene where checked; the cause of the rest is unknown. The V and J calls and the clone size are those of that table, but D and trimming were determined from the DNA. For this sample the table gives approximately 300,000 clones, of which 84% were detected only once. Of the sample, 2% to 2.5% falls within the top ten clones.

Comment on this clone: The clone's antigen remains unknown. It has no much larger one-base neighbor in the sample; base qualities were not kept.

The V and J genes are TRBV19 and TRBJ1-1, and 9 junction bases match TRBD1. The sequenced material came from PBMCs. This sequence was found in a woman between 35 and 50 years old in good health and CMV-seropositive. This receptor has the CDR3 CASSLRTGENTEAFF. The sequence in DNA is TGTGCCAGTAGCCTACGGACAGGGGAAAACACTGAAGCTTTCTTT.